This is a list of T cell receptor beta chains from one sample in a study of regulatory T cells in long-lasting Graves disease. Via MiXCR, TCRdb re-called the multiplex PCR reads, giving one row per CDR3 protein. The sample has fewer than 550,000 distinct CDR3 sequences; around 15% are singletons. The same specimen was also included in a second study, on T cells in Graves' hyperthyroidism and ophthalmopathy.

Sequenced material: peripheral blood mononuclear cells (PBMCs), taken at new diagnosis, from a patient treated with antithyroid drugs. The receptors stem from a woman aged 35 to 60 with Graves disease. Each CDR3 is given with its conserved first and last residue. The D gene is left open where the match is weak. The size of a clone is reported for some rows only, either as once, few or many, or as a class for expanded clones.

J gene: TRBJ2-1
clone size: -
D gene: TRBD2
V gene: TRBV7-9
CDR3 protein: CVSRASGVGEQFF
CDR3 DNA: TGTGTCAGCAGGGCTAGCGGGGTCGGTGAGCAGTTCTTC

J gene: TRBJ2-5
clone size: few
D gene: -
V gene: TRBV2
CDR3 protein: CASRTTEETQYF
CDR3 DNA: TGTGCCAGTCGGACAACCGAAGAGACCCAGTACTTC

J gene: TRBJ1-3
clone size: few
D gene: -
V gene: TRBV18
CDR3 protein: CASSPLQGPNSGNTIYF
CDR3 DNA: TGTGCCAGCTCACCGTTGCAAGGGCCCAACTCTGGAAACACCATATATTTT

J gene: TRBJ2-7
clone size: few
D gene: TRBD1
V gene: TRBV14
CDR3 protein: CASSLSGQGVPQYF
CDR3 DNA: TGTGCCAGCAGCCTGTCGGGACAGGGAGTTCCGCAGTACTTC

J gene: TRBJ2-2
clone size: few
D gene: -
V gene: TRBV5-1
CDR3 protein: CASQKGGQANTGELFF
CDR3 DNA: TGCGCCAGCCAAAAGGGCGGGCAGGCGAACACCGGGGAGCTGTTTTTT

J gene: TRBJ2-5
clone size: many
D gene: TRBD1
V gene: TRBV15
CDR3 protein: CATSRTGVETQYF
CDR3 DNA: TGTGCCACCAGCAGAACAGGGGTAGAGACCCAGTACTTC

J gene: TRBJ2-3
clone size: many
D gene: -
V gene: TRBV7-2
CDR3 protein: CASSFQGPSTDTQYF
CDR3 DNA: TGTGCCAGCAGCTTCCAGGGACCAAGCACAGATACGCAGTATTTT

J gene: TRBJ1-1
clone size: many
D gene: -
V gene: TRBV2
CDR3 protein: CASSEARLNTEAFF
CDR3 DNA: TGTGCCAGCAGTGAAGCCCGGTTGAACACTGAAGCTTTCTTT

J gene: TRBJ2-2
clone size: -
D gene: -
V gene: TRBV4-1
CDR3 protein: CASSQEIGATGELFF
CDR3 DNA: TGCGCCAGCAGCCAAGAGATCGGGGCCACCGGGGAGCTGTTTTTT

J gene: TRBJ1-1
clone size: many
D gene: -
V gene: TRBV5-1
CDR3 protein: CASSLAGGTTEAFF
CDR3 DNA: TGCGCCAGCAGCTTGGCCGGGGGGACCACTGAAGCTTTCTTT

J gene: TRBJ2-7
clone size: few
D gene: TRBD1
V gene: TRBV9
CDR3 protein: CASSGGTGYEQYF
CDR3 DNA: TGTGCCAGCAGCGGCGGGACAGGCTACGAGCAGTACTTC

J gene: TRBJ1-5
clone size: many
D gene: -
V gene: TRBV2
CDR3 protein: CASSDEVLGNQPQHF
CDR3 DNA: TGTGCCAGCAGTGATGAAGTCTTGGGCAATCAGCCCCAGCATTTT

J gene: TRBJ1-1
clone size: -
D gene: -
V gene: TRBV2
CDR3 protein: CASAGRYTEAFF
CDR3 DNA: TGTGCCAGTGCAGGCCGGTACACTGAAGCTTTCTTT